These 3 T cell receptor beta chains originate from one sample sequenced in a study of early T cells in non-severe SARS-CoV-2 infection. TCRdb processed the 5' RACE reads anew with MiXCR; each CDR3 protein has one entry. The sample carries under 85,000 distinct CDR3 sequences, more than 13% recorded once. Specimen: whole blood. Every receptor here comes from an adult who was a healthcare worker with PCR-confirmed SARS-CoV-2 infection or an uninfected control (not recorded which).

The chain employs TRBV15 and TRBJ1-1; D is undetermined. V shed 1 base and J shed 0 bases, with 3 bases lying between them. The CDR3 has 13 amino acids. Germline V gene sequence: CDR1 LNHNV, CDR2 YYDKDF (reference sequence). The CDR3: CATSRAVNTEAFF. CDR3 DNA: TGTGCCACCAGCAGAGCAGTGAACACTGAAGCTTTCTTT.

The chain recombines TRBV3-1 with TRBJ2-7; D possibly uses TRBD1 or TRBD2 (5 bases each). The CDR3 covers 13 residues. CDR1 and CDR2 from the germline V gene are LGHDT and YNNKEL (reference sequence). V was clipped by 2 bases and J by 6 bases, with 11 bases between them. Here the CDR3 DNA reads TGTGCCAGCAGCCAACTAGGGGACCGCGAGCAGTACTTC. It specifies CASSQLGDREQYF.

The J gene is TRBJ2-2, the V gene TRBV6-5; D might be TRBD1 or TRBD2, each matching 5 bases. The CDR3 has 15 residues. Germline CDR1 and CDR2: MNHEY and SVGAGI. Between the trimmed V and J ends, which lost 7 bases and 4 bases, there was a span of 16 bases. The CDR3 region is CASKPGRGITGELFF. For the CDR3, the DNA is TGTGCCAGCAAACCGGGGCGAGGGATCACCGGGGAGCTGTTTTTT.